These T cell receptor beta chains were read from a single sample in a study of blood T cell repertoires in COVID-19. Libraries were prepared by immunoSEQ multiplex PCR; TCRdb keeps only in-frame clonotypes and omits some of them. The data show 180,000 or so clones, with around 83% seen just once and about 3.6% held by the top ten. Sequenced: PBMCs or T cells enriched from blood (not recorded which). The receptor set was obtained from a woman in her fifties or sixties in a cohort exposed to, infected with or recovered from COVID-19 (not recorded which). CDR3s include the opening cysteine and the closing phenylalanine or tryptophan. The order of the fields is clone size, V gene, J gene, CDR3 protein. Clone size is given for some rows only: seen once, a few or many times, or a class if the clone is expanded.

clone size: -; V gene: TRBV19; J gene: TRBJ1-5; CDR3 protein: CASSRAPGQGAHTSNQPQHF
clone size: -; V gene: TRBV3-1/TRBV3-2; J gene: TRBJ1-2; CDR3 protein: CASSPSSGTGGWGYTF
clone size: -; V gene: TRBV7-3; J gene: TRBJ2-2; CDR3 protein: CASSPLDTHTGELFF
clone size: -; V gene: TRBV11-3; J gene: TRBJ2-2; CDR3 protein: CASRGQPNTGELFF
clone size: -; V gene: TRBV7-6; J gene: TRBJ1-1; CDR3 protein: CASGHPGDNTEAFF
clone size: -; V gene: TRBV5-1; J gene: TRBJ2-5; CDR3 protein: CASSLGGLGQEQETQYF
clone size: -; V gene: TRBV29-1; J gene: TRBJ2-1; CDR3 protein: CSVEPGLGSYNEQFF
clone size: -; V gene: TRBV20-1; J gene: TRBJ1-5; CDR3 protein: CSASSLGYSNQPQHF
clone size: -; V gene: TRBV4-1; J gene: TRBJ2-1; CDR3 protein: CASSQDLRNNEQFF
clone size: -; V gene: TRBV7-2; J gene: TRBJ2-1; CDR3 protein: CASSLGGTGSYNEQFF
clone size: -; V gene: TRBV18; J gene: TRBJ1-4; CDR3 protein: CASSPVGGSRGEKLFF
clone size: few; V gene: TRBV2; J gene: TRBJ2-2; CDR3 protein: CASRKDGTEGTGELFF
clone size: -; V gene: TRBV20-1; J gene: TRBJ1-2; CDR3 protein: CSASTTEGYTF
clone size: medium-sized; V gene: TRBV19; J gene: TRBJ2-2; CDR3 protein: CASSLRIGGGAGELFF
clone size: -; V gene: TRBV6-5; J gene: TRBJ2-1; CDR3 protein: CASSYLRQYNEQFF
clone size: -; V gene: TRBV15; J gene: TRBJ2-3; CDR3 protein: CATSYGDTQYF
clone size: -; V gene: TRBV19; J gene: TRBJ2-7; CDR3 protein: CASSPTWSSYEQYF
clone size: few; V gene: TRBV30; J gene: TRBJ1-6; CDR3 protein: CAGSGAYNSPLHF
clone size: -; V gene: TRBV5-6; J gene: TRBJ1-1; CDR3 protein: CASSSAGFLTEAFF
clone size: few; V gene: TRBV11-2; J gene: TRBJ1-6; CDR3 protein: CASSLYREVSPLHF
clone size: -; V gene: TRBV28; J gene: TRBJ1-4; CDR3 protein: CASSQAGLYEKLFF
clone size: few; V gene: TRBV5-5; J gene: TRBJ1-6; CDR3 protein: CASSLENRDRHSPLHF
clone size: -; V gene: TRBV5-8; J gene: TRBJ1-6; CDR3 protein: CASSLGQGGNSPLHF
clone size: -; V gene: TRBV27; J gene: TRBJ1-2; CDR3 protein: CASSQGEGYTF